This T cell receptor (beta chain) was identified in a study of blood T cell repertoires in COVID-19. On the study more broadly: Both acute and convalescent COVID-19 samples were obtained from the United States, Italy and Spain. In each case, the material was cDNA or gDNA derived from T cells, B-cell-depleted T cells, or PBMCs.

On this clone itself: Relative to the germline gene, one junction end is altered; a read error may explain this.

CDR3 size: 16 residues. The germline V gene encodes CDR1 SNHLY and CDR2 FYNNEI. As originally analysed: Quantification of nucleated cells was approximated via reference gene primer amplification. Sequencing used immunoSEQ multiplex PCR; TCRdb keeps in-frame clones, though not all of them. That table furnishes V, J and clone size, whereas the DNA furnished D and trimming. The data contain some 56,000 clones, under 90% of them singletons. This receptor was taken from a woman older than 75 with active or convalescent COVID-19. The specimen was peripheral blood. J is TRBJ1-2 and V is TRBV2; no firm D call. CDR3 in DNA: TGTGTCAGCACCGGGGTTACAACTGCGGCTAACTATGGCTACACCTTC. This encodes CVSTGVTTAANYGYTF.